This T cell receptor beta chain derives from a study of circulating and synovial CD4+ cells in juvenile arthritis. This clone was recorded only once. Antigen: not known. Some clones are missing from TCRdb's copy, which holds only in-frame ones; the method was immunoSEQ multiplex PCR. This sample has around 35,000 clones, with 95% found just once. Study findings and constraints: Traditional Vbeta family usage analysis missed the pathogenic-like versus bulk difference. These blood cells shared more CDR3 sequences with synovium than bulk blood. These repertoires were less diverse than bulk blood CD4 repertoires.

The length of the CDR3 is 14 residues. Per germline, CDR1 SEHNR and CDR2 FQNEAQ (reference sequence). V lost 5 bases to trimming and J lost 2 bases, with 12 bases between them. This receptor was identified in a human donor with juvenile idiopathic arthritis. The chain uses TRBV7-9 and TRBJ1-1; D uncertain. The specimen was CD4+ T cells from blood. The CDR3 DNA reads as TGTGCCAGCAGCCCTTTAGCCCAAAACACTGAAGCTTTCTTT. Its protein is CASSPLAQNTEAFF.